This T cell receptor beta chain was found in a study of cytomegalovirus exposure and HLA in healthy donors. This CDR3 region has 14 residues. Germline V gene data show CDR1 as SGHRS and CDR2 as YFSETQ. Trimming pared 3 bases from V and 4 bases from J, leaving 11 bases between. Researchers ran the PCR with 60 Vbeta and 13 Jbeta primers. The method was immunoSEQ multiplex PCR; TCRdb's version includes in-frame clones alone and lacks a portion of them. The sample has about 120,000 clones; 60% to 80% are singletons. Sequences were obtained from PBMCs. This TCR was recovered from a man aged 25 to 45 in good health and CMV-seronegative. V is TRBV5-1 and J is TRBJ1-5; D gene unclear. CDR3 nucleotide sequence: TGCGCCAGCAGCTGGGAACCGGGAAATCAGCCCCAGCATTTT. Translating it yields CASSWEPGNQPQHF.